These T cell receptor beta chains were read from a single sample in a study of cytomegalovirus exposure and HLA in healthy donors. TCRdb keeps only in-frame clones here, not all; method: immunoSEQ multiplex PCR. The table records some 55,000 clones, about 86% of them present only once. The sequenced sample consisted of PBMCs. These receptors all come from a man aged 40-49 years in good health and CMV-seronegative. Both conserved end residues are part of each CDR3. Each record gives: V gene, J gene, D gene, clone size, CDR3 protein, CDR3 DNA. The D gene is left open where the match is weak. Clone size is stated in some rows and not others, as once, few, many or a class when expanded.

>TRBV7-6|TRBJ2-1|NA|few
CASSFKPDGGNEQFF
TGTGCCAGCAGCTTCAAACCGGACGGGGGCAATGAGCAGTTCTTC
>TRBV5-1|TRBJ2-3|TRBD2|NA
CASSLKTQGLVSDTQYF
TGCGCCAGCAGCCTCAAAACCCAAGGACTAGTTTCAGATACGCAGTATTTT
>TRBV7-2|TRBJ2-7|NA|NA
CASSQGGTSYEQYF
TGTGCCAGCAGCCAGGGGGGAACCTCCTACGAGCAGTACTTC
>TRBV12-5|TRBJ2-5|TRBD1|NA
CASGLGDRGLETQYF
TGTGCTAGTGGTTTGGGCGACAGGGGGCTGGAGACCCAGTACTTC
>TRBV5-8|TRBJ2-3|TRBD2|NA
CASSLLAGFSTDTQYF
TGTGCCAGCAGCTTGTTAGCGGGTTTTAGCACAGATACGCAGTATTTT
>TRBV29-1|TRBJ2-3|TRBD2|NA
CSVEDPTSGGSDTQYF
TGCAGCGTTGAAGATCCGACTAGCGGGGGTTCAGATACGCAGTATTTT
>TRBV6-6|TRBJ2-7|NA|NA
CASSYDPTYYEQYF
TGTGCCAGCAGTTACGATCCGACGTACTACGAGCAGTACTTC
>TRBV7-9|TRBJ2-1|NA|NA
CASSLSRVPVSVQFF
TGTGCCAGCAGCTTAAGCAGGGTCCCTGTTTCCGTGCAGTTCTTC
>TRBV10-3|TRBJ1-6|TRBD1|NA
CATEWDRGNSPLHF
TGTGCCACCGAATGGGACAGGGGGAATTCACCCCTCCACTTT
>TRBV7-9|TRBJ2-3|TRBD1|NA
CASSLDRAGPDTQYF
TGTGCCAGCAGCTTGGACAGGGCTGGGCCAGATACGCAGTATTTT